What follows are 25 T cell receptor beta chains derived from one specimen sequenced in a study of T cell repertoires in chronic hepatitis B. Here immunoSEQ multiplex PCR was the method, and the copy in TCRdb shows in-frame clones only, minus some. This table has 500 or so clones, more than 75% appearing once. The sequencing sample was made of total CD8+ T cells from PBMCs. These receptors originate from a human donor with chronic hepatitis B virus infection.

Here the CDR3 reads CASSFPRGPRGAYGYTF. The CDR3 nucleotides are TGTGCCAGCAGCTTCCCCCGGGGACCCCGGGGGGCCTATGGCTACACCTTC. This chain joins TRBV7-2 and TRBJ1-2; D is perhaps TRBD1 (6 bases). This CDR3 has 17 residues. The germline V gene has CDR1 SGHTA and CDR2 FQGNSA. V was trimmed by 3 bases and J by 4 bases, leaving 21 bases between them.

The rearrangement links TRBV6-6 to TRBJ1-2; D remains ambiguous. The CDR3 is 11 amino acids. Germline V gene data show CDR1 as MNHNY and CDR2 as SVGAGI (reference sequence). Trimming left V 11 bases short and J 6 bases short, with 13 bases between. CDR3 residues: CAAWGNDGYTF. Written as DNA, the CDR3 is TGTGCCGCATGGGGAAACGATGGCTACACCTTC.

The chain combines TRBV6-4 with TRBJ2-3; D ambiguous. CDR3 length: 16 amino acids. V lost 0 bases and J 1 base, leaving 11 bases between the germline ends. CDR1 MRHNA and CDR2 SNTAGT come from the germline V gene. CDR3 in DNA: TGTGCCAGCAGTGACTCGGGCGGTTCGGGCACAGATACGCAGTATTTT. It yields the protein CASSDSGGSGTDTQYF.

V gene TRBV6-4 combines with J gene TRBJ2-2, with a possible D match to TRBD1 (5 bases). Trimming took off 7 bases at V and 4 bases at J, with 19 bases between the two ends. The CDR3 spans 16 residues. Germline assignment: CDR1 MRHNA and CDR2 SNTAGT. CDR3 in DNA: TGTGCCAGCACTCCTGGAGCAGGACATTCCACCGGGGAGCTGTTTTTT. Its translation: CASTPGAGHSTGELFF.

This chain uses TRBV19 with TRBJ1-5; D is undetermined. V was cut by 7 bases and J by 2 bases, with 9 bases left in between. Germline CDR1 LNHDA, CDR2 SQIVND (reference sequence). CDR3 size: 13 residues. The CDR3 DNA follows: TGTGCCAGTACCCCGGCGCGCAATCAGCCCCAGCATTTT. Encoded protein: CASTPARNQPQHF.

J is TRBJ1-2 and V is TRBV21-1. TRBV21-1 is labeled a pseudogene. CDR3 length: 19 residues. The CDR3 loop reads CASSKETRSGEGADYGYTF. The DNA of the CDR3 is TGTGCCAGCAGCAAAGAAACAAGGAGCGGGGAGGGGGCGGACTATGGCTACACCTTC.

This clone was found once. The chain uses TRBV30 and TRBJ1-2; the D is unclear. Deletions cut 2 bases from V and 6 bases from J, with 7 bases between. The CDR3 runs 11 residues. Germline V gene lookup returns CDR1 GTSNPN and CDR2 SVGIG (reference sequence). DNA for the CDR3: TGTGCCTGGAGTCTAGAGAATGGCTACACCTTC. Translated, it gives CAWSLENGYTF.

The rearrangement uses TRBV19 and TRBJ2-7, with a tentative D call TRBD2 (5 bases). Germline V CDR1 and CDR2: LNHDA, SQIVND (reference sequence). V was pared by 0 bases and J by 0 bases, with 6 bases between. The CDR3 is made up of 14 amino acids. The CDR3 nucleotides read TGTGCCAGTAGTATAGAAGAGGGCTCCTACGAGCAGTACTTC. This encodes CASSIEEGSYEQYF.

This clone was counted between two and nine times. V is TRBV7-1 and J is TRBJ2-6, with D perhaps TRBD1 (5 bases). TRBV7-1 falls under the ORF class, with uncertain function. The CDR3 is 17 residues long. The V gene lost 5 bases and the J gene lost 5 bases, with 19 bases spanning the gap. Written as DNA, the CDR3 is TGTGCCAGCAGCGAGAACAAAGGACAAAGTCGGGCCAACGTCCTGACTTTC. It codes for CASSENKGQSRANVLTF.

This chain joins TRBV6-1 and TRBJ1-4, with D possibly TRBD1 on 5 matching bases. V was trimmed by 2 bases and J by 8 bases, leaving 18 bases between them. This CDR3 contains 16 residues. Germline V gene data show CDR1 as MNHNS and CDR2 as SASEGT. The CDR3 reads CASSETPGGAGEKLFF. The DNA for the CDR3 is TGTGCCAGCAGTGAAACCCCAGGAGGGGCTGGAGAAAAACTGTTTTTT.

The V and J genes are TRBV28 and TRBJ2-3, with 10 bases fitting TRBD2. This CDR3 contains 17 residues. Germline V CDR1 and CDR2: MDHEN, SYDVKM. The trim removed 6 bases at V and 5 bases at J, leaving 14 bases unmatched. The chain's CDR3 is CASSISAGGPVGDTQYF. The CDR3 nucleotides read TGTGCCAGCAGCATTTCAGCGGGGGGGCCGGTAGGAGATACGCAGTATTTT.

The CDR3 sequence is CASRDSMNTEAFF. The CDR3 nucleotides read TGTGCCAGCAGAGATTCGATGAACACTGAAGCTTTCTTT. The V and J genes are TRBV19 and TRBJ1-1, with D hard to call. V lost 9 bases and J 0 bases, leaving 11 bases between the germline ends. This CDR3 has 13 residues. Germline CDR1 and CDR2: LNHDA and SQIVND (reference sequence).

The V and J genes are TRBV7-3 and TRBJ2-2, with 7 nucleotides matching TRBD1. Germline V gene data show CDR1 as SGHTA and CDR2 as FQGTGA. The CDR3 extends over 18 amino acids. Trimming cost V 4 bases and J 1 base; bases outside gene matches: 12. The chain's CDR3 is CASSSPFSRDRNTGELFF. As DNA, the CDR3 is TGTGCCAGCAGCTCTCCCTTCTCCCGGGACAGGAACACCGGGGAGCTGTTTTTT.

The chain links TRBV9 to TRBJ1-1, with D hard to call. Germline V gives CDR1 SGDLS, CDR2 YYNGEE. This CDR3 is built from 13 residues. Trimming removed 7 bases at V and 1 base at J, with 11 bases between. The CDR3: CASGPPANTEAFF. The CDR3, as DNA: TGTGCCAGCGGACCTCCGGCGAACACTGAAGCTTTCTTT. The complete variable domain, with remaining parts taken from reference TRBV9 and TRBJ1-1, reads DSGVTQTPKHLITATGQRVTLRCSPRSGDLSVYWYQQSLDQGLQFLIQYYNGEERAKGNILERFSAQQFPDLHSELNLSSLELGDSALYFCASGPPANTEAFFGQGTRLTVV.

CDR3 DNA sequence: TGCAGTGCAGTTCCTCTCGGTGAAGCTTTCTTT. It codes for CSAVPLGEAFF. The chain couples TRBV20-1 to TRBJ1-1, with D unresolved. V gave up 6 bases and J gave up 7 bases, with 12 bases separating them. Germline V lookup: CDR1 DFQATT, CDR2 SNEGSKA (reference sequence). The CDR3 is 11 amino acids.

This chain uses TRBV6-1 with TRBJ1-1; 8 bases match TRBD1. The ends lost 5 bases at V and 1 base at J; junction bases unmatched: 6. The CDR3 has 15 amino acids. In germline, CDR1 is MNHNS, CDR2 SASEGT. For the CDR3, the DNA is TGTGCCAGCAGTATCAGGGGGCCATGGAACACTGAAGCTTTCTTT. Protein: CASSIRGPWNTEAFF.

This chain connects TRBV6-4 to TRBJ2-3, with 9 bases matching TRBD2. The CDR3 covers 15 residues. With V trimmed by 3 bases and J by 3 bases, 4 bases remained unmatched. Germline V lookup: CDR1 MRHNA, CDR2 SNTAGT. CDR3 nucleotide sequence: TGTGCCAGCAGTGAAGGCGGGGGGGCAACAGATACGCAGTATTTT. As protein: CASSEGGGATDTQYF.

V is TRBV5-1 and J is TRBJ2-3, with 8 bases lining up with TRBD1. The J segment lost 6 bases and the V segment lost 2 bases, leaving 8 bases of the junction unmatched. CDR1 is SGHRS and CDR2 is YFSETQ in the germline V gene. There are 15 residues in the CDR3. The chain's CDR3 is CASSFRDRFVDTQYF. CDR3 bases: TGCGCCAGCAGCTTTCGGGACAGGTTCGTGGATACGCAGTATTTT.

The chain joins TRBV5-8 to TRBJ2-3; TRBD1 might be the D (8 bases). CDR1 SGHTS and CDR2 YDEGEE come from the germline V gene. V was cut by 4 bases and J by 0 bases, with 12 bases left in between. This CDR3 region has 15 residues. In nucleotides, the CDR3 is TGTGCCAGCAGCGGGAGGGACAGGAGCACAGATACGCAGTATTTT. Encoded protein: CASSGRDRSTDTQYF.

The rearrangement joins TRBV28 to TRBJ2-7; TRBD1 matches 7 bases. CDR3 length: 12 amino acids. Germline-derived CDR1 and CDR2 are MDHEN and SYDVKM. The junction had 9 bases not matched to a gene; V was cut back by 5 bases and J by 11 bases. The CDR3 bases are TGTGCCAGCAGTGTGGGGACAGTGAAAAAGTACTTC. It is translated as CASSVGTVKKYF. Based on the CDR3 plus reference TRBV28 and TRBJ2-7, the full variable domain is DVKVTQSSRYLVKRTGEKVFLECVQDMDHENMFWYRQDPGLGLRLIYFSYDVKMKEKGDIPEGYSVSREKKERFSLILESASTNQTSMYLCASSVGTVKKYFGPGTRLTVT.

This chain links TRBV9 with TRBJ2-3, with 11 bases fitting TRBD2. This CDR3 is 16 amino acids long. After removal of 4 bases from V and 6 bases from J, the junction contained 10 bases not matched to a gene. Germline V gene sequence: CDR1 SGDLS, CDR2 YYNGEE. The CDR3 loop is CASSTEPSGGRDTQYF. In DNA, the CDR3 is TGTGCCAGCAGCACAGAACCTAGCGGGGGGAGGGATACGCAGTATTTT.

The chain has TRBV2 and TRBJ1-1, with 7 bases matching TRBD1. This CDR3 has 14 amino acids. In germline, CDR1 is SNHLY, CDR2 FYNNEI. V shed 3 bases, J shed 5 bases, and the junction held 6 bases outside the gene matches. The CDR3 is CASSENRGGTEAFF. CDR3 nucleotide sequence: TGTGCCAGCAGTGAGAACAGGGGAGGGACTGAAGCTTTCTTT.

V is TRBV5-1 and J is TRBJ1-1; possible D gene TRBD1, 6 bases. CDR3 length: 13 residues. Germline-derived CDR1 and CDR2 are SGHRS and YFSETQ. Trimming removed 1 base from V and 5 bases from J, with 9 bases in between. This CDR3 is CASSLPQGTEAFF. CDR3 DNA: TGCGCCAGCAGCTTGCCTCAGGGGACTGAAGCTTTCTTT.

The V and J genes are TRBV4-1 and TRBJ1-4; D is undetermined. V was trimmed by 4 bases and J by 6 bases, leaving 9 bases between them. The CDR3 contains 13 residues. CDR1 MGHRA and CDR2 YSYEKL come from the germline V gene. The CDR3 DNA reads as TGCGCCAGCAGCCTAACCGGGGATGAAAAACTGTTTTTT. Residues: CASSLTGDEKLFF.

The V and J genes are TRBV28 and TRBJ1-1; D gene ambiguous. The germline V gene has CDR1 MDHEN and CDR2 SYDVKM. This CDR3 spans 13 amino acids. Deletions cut 6 bases from V and 5 bases from J, with 13 bases between. For the CDR3, the DNA is TGTGCCAGCAGCCTTGGGGAGGTGACTGAAGCTTTCTTT. It specifies CASSLGEVTEAFF.